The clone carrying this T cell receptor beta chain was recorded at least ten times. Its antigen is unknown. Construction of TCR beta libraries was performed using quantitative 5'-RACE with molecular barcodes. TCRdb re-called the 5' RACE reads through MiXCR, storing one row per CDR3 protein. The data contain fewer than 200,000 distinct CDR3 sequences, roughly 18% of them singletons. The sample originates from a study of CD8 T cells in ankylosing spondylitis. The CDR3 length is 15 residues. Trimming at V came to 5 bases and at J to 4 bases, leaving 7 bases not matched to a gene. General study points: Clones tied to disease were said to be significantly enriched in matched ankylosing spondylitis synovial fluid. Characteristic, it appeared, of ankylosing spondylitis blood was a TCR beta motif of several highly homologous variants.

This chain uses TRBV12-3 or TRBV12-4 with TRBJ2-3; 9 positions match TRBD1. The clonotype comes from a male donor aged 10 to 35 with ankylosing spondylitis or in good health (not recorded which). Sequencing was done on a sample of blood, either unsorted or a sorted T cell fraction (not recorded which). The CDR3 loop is CASSAGQGRADTQYF. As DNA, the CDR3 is TGTGCCAGCAGTGCCGGACAGGGGCGCGCAGATACGCAGTATTTT.